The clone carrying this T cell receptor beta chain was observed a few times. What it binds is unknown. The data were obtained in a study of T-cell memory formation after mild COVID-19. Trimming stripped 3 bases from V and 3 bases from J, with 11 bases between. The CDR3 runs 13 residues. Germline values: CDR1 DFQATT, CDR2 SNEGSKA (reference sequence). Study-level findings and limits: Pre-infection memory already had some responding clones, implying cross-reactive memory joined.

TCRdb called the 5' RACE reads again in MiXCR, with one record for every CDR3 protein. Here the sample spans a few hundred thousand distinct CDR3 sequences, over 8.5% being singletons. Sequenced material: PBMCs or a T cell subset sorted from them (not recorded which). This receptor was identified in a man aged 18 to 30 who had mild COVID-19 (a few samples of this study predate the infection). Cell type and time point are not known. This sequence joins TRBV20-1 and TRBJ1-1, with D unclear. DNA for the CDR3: TGCAGTGCTAGTCCCGACGGTTACACTGAAGCTTTCTTT. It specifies CSASPDGYTEAFF.